A selection of T cell receptor beta chains follows, all from one sample in a study of response to subunit inactivated influenza vaccine. TCRdb processed the RT-PCR reads anew with MiXCR; each CDR3 protein has one entry. In the table there are 700,000 to 900,000 distinct CDR3 sequences, about 20% of which are singletons. The sequenced sample was PBMCs from blood, obtained 5 days after vaccination. These receptors were taken from a man aged 50 or older who received an inactivated influenza vaccine. Both conserved end residues are part of each CDR3. D genes are given only for firm matches. The listing skips clone size in some rows; elsewhere it reads once, few, many or a size class.

J gene,D gene,V gene,clone size,CDR3 DNA,CDR3 protein
TRBJ2-2,.,TRBV6-1,.,TGTGCCAGCAGGATCGGGTCCCACACCGGGGAGCTGTTTTTT,CASRIGSHTGELFF
TRBJ2-1,TRBD2,TRBV7-2,few,TGTGCCAGCAGCTTAGGCGGGACTAGCGGGAGACAGCAGTTCTTC,CASSLGGTSGRQQFF
TRBJ2-7,.,TRBV11-2,few,TGTGCCAGCAGCTTAGATAGGAGTCAGGGGTTGTTGGAGCAGTACTTC,CASSLDRSQGLLEQYF
TRBJ2-7,TRBD2,TRBV20-1,few,TGCAGTGCTAGAGATTTGGTCGGGACTAGCGGGTTCTACGAGCAGTACTTC,CSARDLVGTSGFYEQYF
TRBJ2-5,.,TRBV5-6,.,TGTGCCAGCAGCCCCTTGAGGGCTAGTGAAGAGACCCAGTACTTC,CASSPLRASEETQYF
TRBJ1-1,.,TRBV10-3,once,TGTGCCATCAGTGAGTCCGACAGATCGAACACTGAAGCTTTCTTT,CAISESDRSNTEAFF
TRBJ2-1,.,TRBV20-1,.,TGCAGTGCCATCCCTCGGACGGCCTCCTACAATGAGCAGTTCTTC,CSAIPRTASYNEQFF
TRBJ2-1,.,TRBV6-1,.,TGTGCCAGCAGTCCAGGGTTTCGCACCTACAATGAGCAGTTCTTC,CASSPGFRTYNEQFF
TRBJ2-4,TRBD2,TRBV7-9,.,TGTGCCAGCAGCCTCGGACTAGCGGGAGCCAAAAACATTCAGTACTTC,CASSLGLAGAKNIQYF
TRBJ2-3,TRBD1,TRBV20-1,.,TGCAGTGCTAAGGGACAGATGAACACAGATACGCAGTATTTT,CSAKGQMNTDTQYF
TRBJ2-6,.,TRBV6-1,.,TGTGCCAGCAGTGCCTTCGGCGGGGCCAACGTCCTGACTTTC,CASSAFGGANVLTF
TRBJ1-1,.,TRBV29-1,.,TGCAGCGTTGCCAGTCAGAACACTGAAGCTTTCTTT,CSVASQNTEAFF
TRBJ2-1,TRBD2,TRBV20-1,few,TGCAGTGCCAAACCGATAGCGGGAGAGCTCTACAATGAGCAGTTCTTC,CSAKPIAGELYNEQFF
TRBJ2-1,.,TRBV12-3/TRBV12-4,few,TGTGCCAGCAGCCGGACCTCGCCCTACAATGAGCAGTTCTTC,CASSRTSPYNEQFF